This entry features one TCR beta chain sequence. This sample is drawn from a study of T cell changes during pregnancy in multiple sclerosis. The protocol was immunoSEQ multiplex PCR, while the TCRdb copy is restricted to in-frame clones and leaves out a portion. The sample shows approximately 100,000 clones, approximately 95% of them seen only once. Trimming cost V 3 bases and J 5 bases, with 17 bases left between them. The germline V gene encodes CDR1 SGHNT and CDR2 YYREEE (reference sequence). The CDR3 spans 15 residues. This material consisted of peripheral blood, taken in the first trimester of pregnancy. The chain carries TRBV5-4 and TRBJ1-1; D perhaps matches TRBD1 (5 bases). The receptor comes from a female donor with multiple sclerosis, enrolled in a pregnancy study. CDR3 residues: CASSSPGREGTEAFF. The DNA of the CDR3 is TGTGCCAGCAGCTCCCCTGGGCGGGAGGGGACTGAAGCTTTCTTT. The full variable domain, rest sourced from reference TRBV5-4 and TRBJ1-1, is ETGVTQSPTHLIKTRGQQVTLRCSSQSGHNTVSWYQQALGQGPQFIFQYYREEENGRGNFPPRFSGLQFPNYSSELNVNALELDDSALYLCASSSPGREGTEAFFGQGTRLTVV.